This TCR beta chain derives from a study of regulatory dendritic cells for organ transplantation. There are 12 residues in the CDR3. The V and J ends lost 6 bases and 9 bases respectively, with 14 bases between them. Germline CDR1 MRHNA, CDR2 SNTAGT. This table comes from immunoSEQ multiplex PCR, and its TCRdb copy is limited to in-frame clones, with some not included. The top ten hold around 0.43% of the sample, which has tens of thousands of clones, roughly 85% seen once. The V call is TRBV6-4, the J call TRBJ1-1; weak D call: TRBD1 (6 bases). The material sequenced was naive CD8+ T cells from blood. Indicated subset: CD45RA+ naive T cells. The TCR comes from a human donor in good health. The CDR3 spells CASRGDTGQAFF. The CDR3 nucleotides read TGTGCCAGCAGGGGGGACACGGGGCAAGCTTTCTTT.